The 9 T cell receptor beta chains given below trace back to one sample, sequenced in a study of T cell changes during pregnancy in multiple sclerosis. Measured with immunoSEQ multiplex PCR; TCRdb has only the in-frame clones, and not every one. The data hold roughly 87,000 clones, with around 93% observed a single time. The specimen was PBMCs, collected in the first trimester of pregnancy. These receptors were taken from a female donor in good health, serving as a control in a pregnancy study. Some clones in this sample may be carry-over from other donors' samples.

The rearrangement links TRBV29-1 to TRBJ2-3; D not resolved. Between the trimmed V and J ends, which lost 2 bases and 4 bases, there was a span of 7 bases. The CDR3 has 12 amino acids. Germline V gene data show CDR1 as SQVTM and CDR2 as ANQGSEA. The CDR3 nucleotides read TGCAGCGTTGAACCTAGGTCAGATACGCAGTATTTT. This encodes CSVEPRSDTQYF.

The chain's CDR3 is CASSLGQGSNEQFF. The CDR3 DNA sequence: TGTGCCAGCAGTCTGGGGCAGGGGTCCAATGAGCAGTTCTTC. V gene TRBV25-1 combines with J gene TRBJ2-1, with D possibly matching TRBD1 (6 bases). Germline lookup yields CDR1 MGHDK and CDR2 SYGVNS. The germline V and J ends were trimmed by 5 bases and 6 bases, with 14 bases remaining between them. The CDR3 length is 14 residues.

V and J are TRBV27 and TRBJ2-7, with TRBD1 matching 8 bases. The ends lost 6 bases at V and 3 bases at J; junction bases unmatched: 4. The CDR3 loop spans 13 amino acids. Germline V gene sequence: CDR1 MNHEY, CDR2 SMNVEV (reference sequence). The CDR3 reads CASSPGGGYEQYF. CDR3 bases: TGTGCCAGCAGCCCAGGGGGCGGCTACGAGCAGTACTTC.

The chain uses TRBV29-1 and TRBJ2-1; 14 nucleotides agree with TRBD2. V trimming: 6 bases; J trimming: 2 bases; junction bases outside the gene matches: 9. Germline CDR1 reads SQVTM; CDR2 reads ANQGSEA. The CDR3 spans 17 residues. The CDR3 sequence: CSVAHVTSGRAYNEQFF. CDR3 bases: TGCAGCGTGGCTCATGTGACTAGCGGGAGGGCCTACAATGAGCAGTTCTTC.

The rearrangement uses TRBV7-2 and TRBJ2-7; no reliable D call. The CDR3 totals 15 residues. The germline CDR1 and CDR2 sequences are SGHTA and FQGNSA. V gave up 1 base and J gave up 0 bases, with 10 bases separating them. CDR3 sequence: CASSLGVVNSYEQYF. CDR3 coding DNA: TGTGCCAGCAGCTTAGGAGTGGTTAACTCCTACGAGCAGTACTTC.

V and J are TRBV14 and TRBJ1-1; 10 bases are a match to TRBD1. The length of the CDR3 is 13 residues. Looked up from germline, CDR1 is SGHDN and CDR2 is FVKESK. V lost 4 bases, J lost 10 bases, and 6 bases stayed unmatched. The CDR3 here is CASSPQGQGVAFF. The CDR3 DNA sequence: TGTGCCAGCAGCCCGCAAGGACAGGGGGTAGCTTTCTTT.

The V call is TRBV30, the J call TRBJ2-5, with D perhaps matching TRBD1 (6 bases). The J call is in doubt because the DNA end fits TRBJ2-7 better. The CDR3 has 13 amino acids. Germline V lookup: CDR1 GTSNPN, CDR2 SVGIG (reference sequence). The CDR3 spells CAWRSGGPYEQYF. The CDR3 DNA follows: TGTGCCTGGAGAAGTGGGGGCCCCTACGAGCAGTACTTC.

V and J are TRBV4-3 and TRBJ1-6; 11 positions agree with TRBD1. Trimming took 0 bases from V and 9 from J; bases not matched to a gene: 4. Per germline, CDR1 LGHNA and CDR2 YSLEER. The CDR3 is 16 residues long. CDR3 region: CASSQDEGTGGSPLHF. CDR3 in DNA: TGCGCCAGCAGCCAAGATGAGGGGACAGGGGGTTCACCCCTCCACTTT.

The V call is TRBV7-9, the J call TRBJ2-5, with no clear D. The CDR3 covers 15 residues. The V gene's germline CDR1 is SEHNR and CDR2 FQNEAQ (reference sequence). The V end lost 4 bases, the J end lost 0 bases, and 12 bases lay between the germline ends. DNA for the CDR3: TGTGCCAGCAGCTCGCAGATATCCGACCAAGAGACCCAGTACTTC. Residues: CASSSQISDQETQYF.